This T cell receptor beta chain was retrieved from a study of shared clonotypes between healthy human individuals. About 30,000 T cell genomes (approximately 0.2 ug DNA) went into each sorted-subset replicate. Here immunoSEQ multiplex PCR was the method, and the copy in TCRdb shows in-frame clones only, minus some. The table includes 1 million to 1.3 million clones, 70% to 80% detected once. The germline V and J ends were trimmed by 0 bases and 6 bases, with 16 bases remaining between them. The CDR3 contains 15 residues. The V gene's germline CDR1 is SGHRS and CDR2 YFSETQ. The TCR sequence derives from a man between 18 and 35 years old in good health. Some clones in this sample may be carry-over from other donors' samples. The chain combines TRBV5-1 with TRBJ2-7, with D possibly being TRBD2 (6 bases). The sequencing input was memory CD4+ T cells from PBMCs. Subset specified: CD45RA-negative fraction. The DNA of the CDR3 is TGCGCCAGCAGCTTGGTCGCCGGGAGCAGGTCCGAGCAGTACTTC. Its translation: CASSLVAGSRSEQYF.